Each of the 30 T cell receptor beta chains below was sequenced from the same sample in a study of blood T cells in healthy people across ages. A second PCR, run for roughly 7 to 12 cycles, used a sample-barcoded 5' primer plus a J-beta primer mix. TCRdb recomputed calls from the 5' RACE reads with MiXCR, one row per CDR3 protein. The sample has 700,000 to 950,000 distinct CDR3 sequences, roughly two fifths seen once. Material for sequencing was blood. These TCRs come from an older woman in good health.

This chain uses TRBV20-1 with TRBJ2-5; no clear D gene. Trimming stripped 0 bases from V and 1 base from J, with 9 bases between. The germline gives CDR1 DFQATT, CDR2 SNEGSKA (reference sequence). The CDR3 is 14 amino acids. This CDR3 is CSAREMRTQETQYF. The CDR3, as DNA: TGCAGTGCTAGAGAAATGAGGACCCAAGAGACCCAGTACTTC.

The V call is TRBV20-1, the J call TRBJ1-5; TRBD1 agrees at 9 bases. The CDR3 spans 15 residues. Germline assignment: CDR1 DFQATT and CDR2 SNEGSKA (reference sequence). V shed 6 bases and J 4 bases; nucleotides not matched to a gene: 10. CDR3 sequence reads: CSASTGTGQNQPQHF. The CDR3 DNA reads as TGCAGTGCGAGTACCGGGACAGGGCAAAATCAGCCCCAGCATTTT.

This clonotype appeared a few times. The V and J genes are TRBV20-1 and TRBJ2-5, with D possibly matching TRBD2 (6 bases). The CDR3 is 14 amino acids. CDR1 and CDR2 (germline): DFQATT, SNEGSKA (reference sequence). Trimming stripped 5 bases from V and 4 bases from J, with 17 bases between. CDR3 loop: CSAGGDRMGETQYF. The CDR3 bases are TGCAGTGCTGGAGGGGACCGCATGGGAGAGACCCAGTACTTC.

A few counts support this clonotype. The CDR3 loop is CASSQASGSMATQYF. The CDR3, as DNA: TGTGCCAGCAGCCAAGCCAGCGGGTCGATGGCAACCCAGTACTTC. The rearrangement uses TRBV3-1 and TRBJ2-5; D is possibly TRBD2 (6 bases). Germline CDR1 reads LGHDT; CDR2 reads YNNKEL (reference sequence). This CDR3 has 15 residues. Trimming took off 1 base at V and 8 bases at J, with 17 bases between the two ends.

This clonotype is a singleton in its sample. The V gene is TRBV28, the J gene TRBJ2-5; perhaps TRBD2 as D (5 bases). The CDR3 is 15 amino acids. Trimming took off 6 bases at V and 3 bases at J, with 17 bases between the two ends. Germline CDR1 is MDHEN and CDR2 is SYDVKM. CDR3 bases: TGTGCCAGCAGCCCCGCTGTGCTAGCTGAAGAGACCCAGTACTTC. This encodes CASSPAVLAEETQYF.

This clonotype was seen more than once but under ten times. This chain joins TRBV20-1 and TRBJ2-5, with TRBD2 matching over 8 bases. The CDR3 is made up of 15 amino acids. Per germline, CDR1 DFQATT and CDR2 SNEGSKA (reference sequence). After removal of 1 base from V and 2 bases from J, the junction contained 6 bases not matched to a gene. The CDR3 region is CSARGRTSLQETQYF. CDR3 DNA sequence: TGCAGTGCTAGAGGGCGGACTAGCCTACAAGAGACCCAGTACTTC.

J is TRBJ2-1 and V is TRBV4-3; the D is unclear. The CDR3 covers 17 residues. V lost 1 base, J lost 3 bases, and 16 bases lay in between. Germline CDR1 is LGHNA and CDR2 is YSLEER. This CDR3 reads CASSQVRAEIFYNEQFF. In nucleotides, the CDR3 is TGCGCCAGCAGCCAAGTAAGGGCGGAGATTTTCTACAATGAGCAGTTCTTC.

The V call is TRBV6-5, the J call TRBJ1-2; TRBD1 aligns across 7 bases. Germline loops: CDR1 MNHEY, CDR2 SVGAGI. The CDR3 sequence is 15 residues long. V lost 0 bases to trimming and J lost 4 bases; unmatched junction nucleotides: 5. CDR3 nucleotides: TGTGCCAGCAGTTACTCGGGGACAGTTCTCTATGGCTACACCTTC. Its protein product is CASSYSGTVLYGYTF.

Only a few counts were recorded for this clonotype. This sequence joins TRBV21-1 and TRBJ2-1; TRBD2, the table's D call, was not compared with the DNA. TRBV21-1 is termed a pseudogene. The CDR3 sequence is 15 residues long. The CDR3 nucleotides read TGTGCCAGCAGCAAAGTATCGGAGGAATACAATGAGCAGTTCTTC. Encoded protein: CASSKVSEEYNEQFF.

Worth noting for this clonotype: A much bigger clone sits one base away, suggesting this may be a read error. V and J are TRBV20-1 and TRBJ2-2; 8 bases line up with TRBD2. Germline assignment: CDR1 DFQATT and CDR2 SNEGSKA (reference sequence). The CDR3 runs to 15 residues. The CDR3 DNA reads as TGCAGTGCCACTCTCCAGCGGGGGAACGCCGGGGAGCTGTTTTTT. Translating gives CSATLQRGNAGELFF.

The rearrangement uses TRBV24-1 and TRBJ2-3; the D call may be TRBD1 or TRBD2 (6 bases each). Germline CDR1 reads KGHDR; CDR2 reads SFDVKD. This CDR3 has 17 amino acids. V shed 1 base and J shed 1 base, with 14 bases lying between them. CDR3 in amino acids: CATSDFRGLSGTDTQYF. The CDR3 DNA reads TGTGCCACCAGTGATTTCCGGGGGCTGTCGGGCACAGATACGCAGTATTTT.

CDR3 bases: TGTGCCAGCAGTTACCTAGAGGATGAGCAGTACTTC. Residues: CASSYLEDEQYF. The chain couples TRBV12-3 or TRBV12-4 to TRBJ2-5; D gene unclear. The V and J ends lost 4 bases and 11 bases respectively, with 14 bases between them. The CDR3 runs 12 residues.

The CDR3 reads CASSPPASDTQYF. The CDR3 DNA reads as TGTGCCAGCAGTCCCCCGGCGTCAGATACGCAGTATTTT. The chain couples TRBV6-1 to TRBJ2-3; no definite D call. This CDR3 is 13 amino acids long. Trimming took off 5 bases at V and 4 bases at J, with 10 bases between the two ends. The germline V gene encodes CDR1 MNHNS and CDR2 SASEGT.

V usage is TRBV10-3 and J usage is TRBJ1-5; possible D gene TRBD1, 5 bases. Germline V gene sequence: CDR1 ENHRY, CDR2 SYGVKD. The CDR3 consists of 13 residues. V gave up 6 bases and J gave up 6 bases, with 12 bases separating them. The CDR3 spells CAISQGPGQPQHF. The CDR3 DNA follows: TGTGCCATCAGCCAGGGTCCGGGTCAGCCCCAGCATTTT.

The V gene is TRBV11-2, the J gene TRBJ2-1, with D perhaps matching TRBD1 (5 bases). The V gene lost 5 bases and the J gene lost 5 bases, with 16 bases spanning the gap. Germline V gene data show CDR1 as SGHAT and CDR2 as FQNNGV. This CDR3 comprises 15 residues. The CDR3 loop reads CASSKGAQVDNEQFF. The CDR3 region has the DNA TGTGCCAGCAGCAAAGGGGCGCAGGTAGACAATGAGCAGTTCTTC.

The DNA of the CDR3 is TGTGCCAGTAGTATGACAGGGTCGGGGGAGACCCAGTACTTC. Amino acids: CASSMTGSGETQYF. The chain couples TRBV19 to TRBJ2-5, with TRBD1 matching over 7 bases. Germline trimming cut 3 bases from V and 5 bases from J; bases unmatched to any gene: 6. The V gene's germline CDR1 is LNHDA and CDR2 SQIVND (reference sequence). CDR3 length: 14 residues.

The CDR3 sequence is CASSRRRRGQGDTGELFF. CDR3 in DNA: TGTGCCAGCAGCCGGCGACGTAGGGGACAGGGGGACACCGGGGAGCTGTTTTTT. The chain carries TRBV7-9 and TRBJ2-2, with 11 bases lining up with TRBD1. V shed 5 bases, J shed 3 bases, and the junction held 11 bases outside the gene matches. CDR3 size: 18 residues. Germline CDR1 reads SEHNR; CDR2 reads FQNEAQ (reference sequence).

This clonotype was seen only a few times. The chain carries TRBV2 and TRBJ2-7; D possibly corresponds to TRBD1 (5 bases). The V end was cut by 6 bases, the J end by 3 bases, with 9 bases between. Germline loops: CDR1 SNHLY, CDR2 FYNNEI. The CDR3 has 12 amino acids. Here the CDR3 DNA reads TGTGCCAGCAGGGCAGGGTTCTACGAGCAGTACTTC. Translating it yields CASRAGFYEQYF.

This chain uses TRBV6-5 with TRBJ2-3; D is possibly TRBD2 (5 bases). Germline lookup yields CDR1 MNHEY and CDR2 SVGAGI. The CDR3 runs 13 residues. V gave up 7 bases and J gave up 2 bases, with 10 bases separating them. CDR3 bases: TGTGCCAGCACGGCGGACTTCACAGATACGCAGTATTTT. Amino acids: CASTADFTDTQYF.

This clonotype showed up just a few times. The CDR3 nucleotides are TGTGCCAGCAGCAATCGACAGGGATACGAGCAGTACTTC. Its translation: CASSNRQGYEQYF. The gene calls are TRBV7-9 and TRBJ2-7, with 7 bases identical to TRBD1. The CDR3 totals 13 residues. The V and J ends lost 5 bases and 4 bases, in that order; junction bases with no gene match: 5. Germline CDR1 and CDR2: SEHNR and FQNEAQ (reference sequence).

There are a few counts of this clonotype. This sequence joins TRBV4-3 and TRBJ2-3; 8 bases line up with TRBD1. The CDR3 is 15 amino acids. Germline V gives CDR1 LGHNA, CDR2 YSLEER. The V and J ends lost 4 bases and 4 bases, in that order; junction bases with no gene match: 7. The CDR3 DNA sequence: TGCGCCAGCAGCCGCAGGGGGCAAGGTGCAGATACGCAGTATTTT. Translated: CASSRRGQGADTQYF.

The chain links TRBV28 to TRBJ2-6, with 9 bases aligning to TRBD1. The germline V gene has CDR1 MDHEN and CDR2 SYDVKM. The ends lost 4 bases at V and 0 bases at J; junction bases unmatched: 7. The CDR3 runs 18 residues. CDR3 sequence: CASSSLDRGASGANVLTF. DNA of the CDR3: TGTGCCAGCAGTTCCCTTGACAGGGGGGCCTCTGGGGCCAACGTCCTGACTTTC.

This chain links TRBV10-2 with TRBJ2-4, with TRBD2 identical over 10 bases. Germline V gives CDR1 WSHSY, CDR2 SAAADI. The V and J ends lost 5 bases and 4 bases, in that order; junction bases with no gene match: 2. The CDR3 is 14 amino acids. CDR3 sequence (DNA): TGCGCCAGCAGTCGGACTAGCGGAAAAAACATTCAGTACTTC. Translation: CASSRTSGKNIQYF.

This clonotype was recorded a few times. The gene calls are TRBV12-3 or TRBV12-4 and TRBJ2-5; 10 bases are a match to TRBD2. Unmatched junction bases numbered 11, after V lost 6 bases and J lost 4 bases. The CDR3 runs 16 residues. The CDR3 loop is CASRPNIAGGGETQYF. The CDR3 DNA reads as TGTGCCAGCAGACCGAATATAGCGGGGGGAGGAGAGACCCAGTACTTC.

The chain carries TRBV21-1 and TRBJ2-7; the table's D call, TRBD2, was not checked against the DNA. TRBV21-1 constitutes a pseudogene. The CDR3 runs to 16 residues. CDR3 protein: CASSNLLAGDGYEQYF. CDR3 coding DNA: TGTGCCAGCAGCAATCTCCTAGCGGGAGATGGGTACGAGCAGTACTTC.

The J gene is TRBJ2-3, the V gene TRBV5-1; D gene uncertain. V gave up 0 bases and J gave up 0 bases, with 8 bases separating them. Germline V gene sequence: CDR1 SGHRS, CDR2 YFSETQ. The CDR3 loop spans 15 amino acids. For the CDR3, the DNA is TGCGCCAGCAGCTTGGGAGCCACTAGCACAGATACGCAGTATTTT. Its protein product is CASSLGATSTDTQYF.

V gene TRBV3-1 combines with J gene TRBJ2-1; the D gene is possibly TRBD2 (6 bases). The CDR3 has 14 residues. CDR1 and CDR2 (germline): LGHDT, YNNKEL (reference sequence). The V and J ends lost 3 bases and 6 bases respectively, with 12 bases between them. CDR3 sequence (DNA): TGTGCCAGCAGCCAGACTAGGAGTGGCAATGAGCAGTTCTTC. Its protein product is CASSQTRSGNEQFF.

Turning to this clonotype: This may arise from a read error, as a much more abundant clone is one base away. V gene TRBV2 combines with J gene TRBJ2-1; no firm D call. Trimming removed 5 bases at V and 0 bases at J, with 11 bases between. Germline CDR1 SNHLY, CDR2 FYNNEI. This CDR3 spans 15 amino acids. The CDR3 region is CASSPDQGSYNEQFF. The CDR3 nucleotides are TGTGCCAGCAGTCCCGATCAAGGCTCCTACAATGAGCAGTTCTTC. Together with reference TRBV2 and TRBJ2-1, the CDR3 gives the full variable domain: EPEVTQTPSHQVTQMGQEVILRCVPISNHLYFYWYRQILGQKVEFLVSFYNNEISEKSEIFDDQFSVERPDGSNFTLKIRSTKLEDSAMYFCASSPDQGSYNEQFFGPGTRLTVL.

This clonotype was counted only a few times. The chain couples TRBV27 to TRBJ1-1; D call uncertain. The CDR3 spans 14 residues. V was cut by 4 bases and J by 6 bases, with 15 bases left in between. Germline CDR1 is MNHEY and CDR2 is SMNVEV (reference sequence). The CDR3: CASSSRGNGAEAFF. The CDR3, as DNA: TGTGCCAGCAGTTCCCGAGGGAATGGAGCTGAAGCTTTCTTT.

This clonotype was counted ten times or more. The gene calls are TRBV20-1 and TRBJ2-7; the match to TRBD2 covers 12 bases. The CDR3 runs to 16 residues. Per germline, CDR1 DFQATT and CDR2 SNEGSKA (reference sequence). Trimming removed 2 bases from V and 2 bases from J; junction bases left unmatched: 7. DNA of the CDR3: TGCAGTGCTAGACCCTGGACTAGCGGGGCTCCCTACGAGCAGTACTTC. Residues: CSARPWTSGAPYEQYF.